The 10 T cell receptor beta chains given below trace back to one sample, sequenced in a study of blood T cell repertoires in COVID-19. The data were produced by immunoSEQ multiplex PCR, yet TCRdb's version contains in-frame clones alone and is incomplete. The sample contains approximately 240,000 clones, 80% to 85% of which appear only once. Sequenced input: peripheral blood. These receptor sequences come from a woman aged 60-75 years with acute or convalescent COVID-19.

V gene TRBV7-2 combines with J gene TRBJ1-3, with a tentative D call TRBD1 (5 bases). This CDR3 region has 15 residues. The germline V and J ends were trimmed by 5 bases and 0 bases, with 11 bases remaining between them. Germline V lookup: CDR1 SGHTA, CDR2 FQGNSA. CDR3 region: CASSPGGISGNTIYF. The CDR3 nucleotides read TGTGCCAGCAGCCCCGGGGGTATCTCTGGAAACACCATATATTTT.

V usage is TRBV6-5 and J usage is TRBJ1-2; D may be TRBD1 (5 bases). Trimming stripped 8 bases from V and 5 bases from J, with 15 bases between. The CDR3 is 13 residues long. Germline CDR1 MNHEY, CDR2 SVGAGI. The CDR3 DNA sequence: TGTGCCAGCTGCCCAGGGCTAGGATATGGCTACACCTTC. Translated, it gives CASCPGLGYGYTF.

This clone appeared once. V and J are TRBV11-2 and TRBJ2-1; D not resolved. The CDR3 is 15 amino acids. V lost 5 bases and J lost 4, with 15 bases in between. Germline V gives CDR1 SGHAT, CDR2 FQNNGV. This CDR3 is CASSPRVAVYNEQFF. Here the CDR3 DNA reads TGTGCCAGCAGCCCTCGGGTGGCGGTGTACAATGAGCAGTTCTTC.

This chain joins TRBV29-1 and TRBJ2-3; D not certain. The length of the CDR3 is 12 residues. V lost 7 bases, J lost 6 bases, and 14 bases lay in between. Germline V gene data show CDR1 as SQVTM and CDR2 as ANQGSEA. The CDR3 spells CSAPAAGDTQYF. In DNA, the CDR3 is TGCAGCGCCCCGGCCGCCGGGGATACGCAGTATTTT.

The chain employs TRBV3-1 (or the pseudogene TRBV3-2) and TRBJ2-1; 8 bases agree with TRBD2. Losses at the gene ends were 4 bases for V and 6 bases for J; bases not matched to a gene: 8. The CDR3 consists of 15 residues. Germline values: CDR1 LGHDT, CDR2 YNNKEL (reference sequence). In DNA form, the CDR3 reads TGTGCCAGCAGCCTGGGCGGGGGGCTTCCCAATGAGCAGTTCTTC. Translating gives CASSLGGGLPNEQFF.

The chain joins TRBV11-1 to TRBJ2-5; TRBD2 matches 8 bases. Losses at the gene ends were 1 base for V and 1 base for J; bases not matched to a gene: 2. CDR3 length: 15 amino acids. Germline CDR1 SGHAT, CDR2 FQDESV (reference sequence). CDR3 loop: CASSLVGGVQETQYF. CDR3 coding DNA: TGTGCCAGCAGCTTAGTCGGGGGGGTCCAAGAGACCCAGTACTTC.

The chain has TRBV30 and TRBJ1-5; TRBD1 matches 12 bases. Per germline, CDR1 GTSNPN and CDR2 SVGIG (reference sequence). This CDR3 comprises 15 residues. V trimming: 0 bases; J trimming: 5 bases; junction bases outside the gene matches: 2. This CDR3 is CAWSVGTGGYQPQHF. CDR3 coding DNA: TGTGCCTGGAGTGTCGGGACAGGGGGCTATCAGCCCCAGCATTTT.

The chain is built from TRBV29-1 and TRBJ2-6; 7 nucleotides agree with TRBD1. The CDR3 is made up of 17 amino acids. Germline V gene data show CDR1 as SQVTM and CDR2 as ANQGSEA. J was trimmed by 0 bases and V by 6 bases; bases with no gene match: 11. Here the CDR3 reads CSVQDREKASGANVLTF. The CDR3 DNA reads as TGCAGCGTCCAAGACAGGGAAAAAGCCTCTGGGGCCAACGTCCTGACTTTC.

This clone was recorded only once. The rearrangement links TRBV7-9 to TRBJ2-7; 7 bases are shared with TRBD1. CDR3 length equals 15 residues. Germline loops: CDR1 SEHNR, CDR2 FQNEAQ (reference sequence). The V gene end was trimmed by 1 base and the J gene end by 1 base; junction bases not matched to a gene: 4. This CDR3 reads CASSLGTGLSYEQYF. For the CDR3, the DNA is TGTGCCAGCAGCTTAGGGACAGGACTTTCCTACGAGCAGTACTTC.

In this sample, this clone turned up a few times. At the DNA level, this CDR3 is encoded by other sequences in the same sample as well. CDR3 bases: TGTGCCAGCAGTGCCAGTCCGGGGAACACTGAAGCTTTCTTT. Protein sequence: CASSASPGNTEAFF. V is TRBV6-4 and J is TRBJ1-1; no definite D call. Germline V gives CDR1 MRHNA, CDR2 SNTAGT. CDR3 length: 14 residues. V lost 4 bases and J 1 base, leaving 10 bases between the germline ends.